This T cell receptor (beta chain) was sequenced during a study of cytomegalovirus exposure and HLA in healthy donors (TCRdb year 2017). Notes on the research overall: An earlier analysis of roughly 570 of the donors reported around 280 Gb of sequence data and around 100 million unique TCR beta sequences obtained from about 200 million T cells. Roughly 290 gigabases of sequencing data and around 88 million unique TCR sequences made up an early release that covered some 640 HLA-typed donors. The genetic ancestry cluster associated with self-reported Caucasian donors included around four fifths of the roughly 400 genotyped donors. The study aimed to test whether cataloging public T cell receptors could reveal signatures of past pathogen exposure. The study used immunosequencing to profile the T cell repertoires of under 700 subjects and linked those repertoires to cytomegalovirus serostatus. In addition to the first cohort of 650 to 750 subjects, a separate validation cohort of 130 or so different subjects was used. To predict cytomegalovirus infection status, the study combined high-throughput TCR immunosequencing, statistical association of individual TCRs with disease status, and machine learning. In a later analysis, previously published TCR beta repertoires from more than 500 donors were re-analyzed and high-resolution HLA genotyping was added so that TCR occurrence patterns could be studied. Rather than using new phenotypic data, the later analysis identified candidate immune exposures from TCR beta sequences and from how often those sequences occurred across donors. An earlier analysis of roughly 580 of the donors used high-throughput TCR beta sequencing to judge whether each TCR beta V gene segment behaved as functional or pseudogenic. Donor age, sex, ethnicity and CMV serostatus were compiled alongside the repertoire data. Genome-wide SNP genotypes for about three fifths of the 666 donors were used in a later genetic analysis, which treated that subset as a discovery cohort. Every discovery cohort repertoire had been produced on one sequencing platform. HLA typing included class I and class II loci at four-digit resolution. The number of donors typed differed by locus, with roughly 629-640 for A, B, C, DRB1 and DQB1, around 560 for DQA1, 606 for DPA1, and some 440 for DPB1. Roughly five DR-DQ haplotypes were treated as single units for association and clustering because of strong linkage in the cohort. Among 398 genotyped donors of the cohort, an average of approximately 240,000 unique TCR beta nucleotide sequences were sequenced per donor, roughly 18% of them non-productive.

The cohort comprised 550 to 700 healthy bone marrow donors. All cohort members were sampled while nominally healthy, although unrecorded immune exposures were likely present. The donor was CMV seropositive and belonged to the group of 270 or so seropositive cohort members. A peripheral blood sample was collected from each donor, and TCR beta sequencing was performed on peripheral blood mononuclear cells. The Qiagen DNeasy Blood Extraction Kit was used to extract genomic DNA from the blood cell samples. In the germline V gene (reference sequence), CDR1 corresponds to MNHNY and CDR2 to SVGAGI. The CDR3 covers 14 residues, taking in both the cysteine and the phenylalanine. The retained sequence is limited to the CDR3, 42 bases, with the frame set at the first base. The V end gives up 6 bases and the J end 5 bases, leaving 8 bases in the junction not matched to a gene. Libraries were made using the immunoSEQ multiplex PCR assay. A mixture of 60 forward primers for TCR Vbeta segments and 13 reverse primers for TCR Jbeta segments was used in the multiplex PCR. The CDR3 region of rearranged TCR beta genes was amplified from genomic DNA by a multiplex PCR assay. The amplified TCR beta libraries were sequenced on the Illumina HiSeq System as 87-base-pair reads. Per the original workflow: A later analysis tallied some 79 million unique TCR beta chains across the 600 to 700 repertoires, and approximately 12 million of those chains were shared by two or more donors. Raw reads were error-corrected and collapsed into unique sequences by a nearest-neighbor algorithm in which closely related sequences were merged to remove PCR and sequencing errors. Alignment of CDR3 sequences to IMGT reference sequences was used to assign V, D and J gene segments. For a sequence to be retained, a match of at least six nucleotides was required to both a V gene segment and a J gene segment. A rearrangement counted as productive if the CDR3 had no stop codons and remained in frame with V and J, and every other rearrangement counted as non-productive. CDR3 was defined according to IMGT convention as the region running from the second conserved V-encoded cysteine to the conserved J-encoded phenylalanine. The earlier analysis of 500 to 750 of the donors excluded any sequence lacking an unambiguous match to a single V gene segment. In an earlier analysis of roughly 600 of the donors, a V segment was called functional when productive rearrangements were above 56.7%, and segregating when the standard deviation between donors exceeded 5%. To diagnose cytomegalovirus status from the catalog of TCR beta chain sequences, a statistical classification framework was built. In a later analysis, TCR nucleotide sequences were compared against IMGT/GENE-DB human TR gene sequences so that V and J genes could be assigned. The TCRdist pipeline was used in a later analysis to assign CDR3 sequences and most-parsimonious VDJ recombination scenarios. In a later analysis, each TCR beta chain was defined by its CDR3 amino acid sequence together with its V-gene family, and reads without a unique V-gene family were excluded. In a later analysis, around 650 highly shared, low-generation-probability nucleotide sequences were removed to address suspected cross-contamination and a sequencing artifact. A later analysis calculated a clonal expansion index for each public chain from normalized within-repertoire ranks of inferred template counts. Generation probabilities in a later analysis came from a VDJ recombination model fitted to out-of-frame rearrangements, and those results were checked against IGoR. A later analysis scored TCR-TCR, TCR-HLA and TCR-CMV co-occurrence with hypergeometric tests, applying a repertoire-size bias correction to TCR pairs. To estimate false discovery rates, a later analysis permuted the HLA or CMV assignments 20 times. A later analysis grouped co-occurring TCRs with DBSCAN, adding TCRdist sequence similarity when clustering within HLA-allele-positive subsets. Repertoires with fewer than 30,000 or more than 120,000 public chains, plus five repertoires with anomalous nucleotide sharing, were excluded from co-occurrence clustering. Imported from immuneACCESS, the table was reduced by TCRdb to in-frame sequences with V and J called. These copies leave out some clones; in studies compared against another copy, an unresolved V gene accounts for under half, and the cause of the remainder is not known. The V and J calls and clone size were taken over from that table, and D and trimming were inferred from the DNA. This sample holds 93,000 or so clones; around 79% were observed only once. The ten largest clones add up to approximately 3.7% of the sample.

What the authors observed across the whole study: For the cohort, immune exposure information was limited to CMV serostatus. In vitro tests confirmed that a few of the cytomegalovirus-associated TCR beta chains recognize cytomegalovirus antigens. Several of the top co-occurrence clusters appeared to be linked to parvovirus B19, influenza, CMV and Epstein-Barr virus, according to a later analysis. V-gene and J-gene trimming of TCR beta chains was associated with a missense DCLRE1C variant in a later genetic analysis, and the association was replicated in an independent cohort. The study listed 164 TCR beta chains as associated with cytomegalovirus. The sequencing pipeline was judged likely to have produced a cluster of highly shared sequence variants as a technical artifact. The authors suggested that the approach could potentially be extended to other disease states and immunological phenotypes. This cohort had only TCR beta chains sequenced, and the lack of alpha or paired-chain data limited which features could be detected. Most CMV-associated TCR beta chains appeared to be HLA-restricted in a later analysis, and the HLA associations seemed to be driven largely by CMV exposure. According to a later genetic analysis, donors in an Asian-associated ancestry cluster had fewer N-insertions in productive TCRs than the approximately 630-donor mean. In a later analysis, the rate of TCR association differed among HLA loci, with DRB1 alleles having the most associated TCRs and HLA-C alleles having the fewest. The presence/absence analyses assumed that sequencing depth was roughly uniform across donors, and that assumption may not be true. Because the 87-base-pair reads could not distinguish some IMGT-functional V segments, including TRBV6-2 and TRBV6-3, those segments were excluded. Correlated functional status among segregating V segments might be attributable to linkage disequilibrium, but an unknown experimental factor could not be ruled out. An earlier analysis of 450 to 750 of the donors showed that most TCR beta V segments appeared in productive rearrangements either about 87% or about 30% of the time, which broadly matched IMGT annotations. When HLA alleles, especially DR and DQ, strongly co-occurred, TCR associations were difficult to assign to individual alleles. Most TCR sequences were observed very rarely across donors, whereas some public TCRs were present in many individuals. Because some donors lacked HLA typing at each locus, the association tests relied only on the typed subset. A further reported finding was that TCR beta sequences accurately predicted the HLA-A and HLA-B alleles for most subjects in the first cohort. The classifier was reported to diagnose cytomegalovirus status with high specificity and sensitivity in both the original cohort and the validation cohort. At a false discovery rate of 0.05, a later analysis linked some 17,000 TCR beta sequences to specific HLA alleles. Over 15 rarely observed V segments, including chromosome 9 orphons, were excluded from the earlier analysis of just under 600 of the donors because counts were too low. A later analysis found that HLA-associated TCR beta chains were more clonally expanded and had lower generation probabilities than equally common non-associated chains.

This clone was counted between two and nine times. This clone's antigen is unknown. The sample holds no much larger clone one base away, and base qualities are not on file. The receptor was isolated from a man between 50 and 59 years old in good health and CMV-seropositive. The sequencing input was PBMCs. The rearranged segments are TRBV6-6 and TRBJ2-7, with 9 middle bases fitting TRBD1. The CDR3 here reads CASSPPTGGNEQYF. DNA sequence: TGTGCCAGCAGCCCTCCGACAGGGGGAAACGAGCAGTACTTC.